These T cell receptor beta chains were read from a single sample in a study of control samples from healthy donors and cancer patients. Clones were sequenced by immunoSEQ multiplex PCR, and TCRdb holds only the in-frame ones, with some missing. The sample has around 130,000 clones; about 89% are singletons. The specimen was blood. These receptors were obtained from a man aged 50-60 years in good health. CDR3s include the opening cysteine and the closing phenylalanine or tryptophan. The D gene is left open where the match is weak. Not every row has a clone size; where given, it reads once, few, many or a size class.

J gene: TRBJ2-1
clone size: NA
D gene: TRBD1
V gene: TRBV10-3
CDR3 DNA: TGTGCCATCAGTGAGCGGGACAGGGGTTCCTACAATGAGCAGTTCTTC
CDR3 protein: CAISERDRGSYNEQFF

J gene: TRBJ2-5
clone size: NA
D gene: NA
V gene: TRBV18
CDR3 DNA: TGTGCCAGCTCACCAGGGACGCAAGAGACCCAGTACTTC
CDR3 protein: CASSPGTQETQYF

J gene: TRBJ2-2
clone size: NA
D gene: TRBD1
V gene: TRBV4-2
CDR3 DNA: TGTGCCAGCAGCCGGGGGACAGCGCCGACCGGGAACACCGGGGAGCTGTTTTTT
CDR3 protein: CASSRGTAPTGNTGELFF

J gene: TRBJ2-6
clone size: once
D gene: NA
V gene: TRBV3-1/TRBV3-2
CDR3 DNA: TGTGCCAGCAGCCACGACAGGATTAGCTCTGGGGCCAACGTCCTGACTTTC
CDR3 protein: CASSHDRISSGANVLTF

J gene: TRBJ1-1
clone size: NA
D gene: NA
V gene: TRBV27
CDR3 DNA: TGTGCCAGCAGTTCCTCCCTCTTACGACAGAACACTGAAGCTTTCTTT
CDR3 protein: CASSSSLLRQNTEAFF

J gene: TRBJ2-3
clone size: NA
D gene: TRBD2
V gene: TRBV5-6
CDR3 DNA: TGTGCCAGCAGCTTGAACCGGGGGGGTCCAGATACGCAGTATTTT
CDR3 protein: CASSLNRGGPDTQYF

J gene: TRBJ2-7
clone size: NA
D gene: TRBD1
V gene: TRBV30
CDR3 DNA: TGTGCCTGGATTGGGCAGGGGGCGCGAGAGCAGTACTTC
CDR3 protein: CAWIGQGAREQYF

J gene: TRBJ2-1
clone size: NA
D gene: TRBD2
V gene: TRBV7-2
CDR3 DNA: TGTGCCAGCAGCTTAATGCTGCGGGGGTCCTACAATGAGCAGTTCTTC
CDR3 protein: CASSLMLRGSYNEQFF

J gene: TRBJ2-3
clone size: NA
D gene: NA
V gene: TRBV9
CDR3 DNA: TGTGCCAGCAATTTCGGGAACACAGATACGCAGTATTTT
CDR3 protein: CASNFGNTDTQYF

J gene: TRBJ1-1
clone size: few
D gene: TRBD1
V gene: TRBV6-5
CDR3 DNA: TGTGCCAGCAGCCGACAGGGACCGAACACTGAAGCTTTCTTT
CDR3 protein: CASSRQGPNTEAFF

J gene: TRBJ2-2
clone size: NA
D gene: NA
V gene: TRBV7-9
CDR3 DNA: TGTGCCAGCAGTACCCCCGGGACCCCGAACACCGGGGAGCTGTTTTTT
CDR3 protein: CASSTPGTPNTGELFF

J gene: TRBJ1-1
clone size: NA
D gene: NA
V gene: TRBV5-5
CDR3 DNA: TGTGCCAGCAGCTTGGCCGGGCGGGCGAACACTGAAGCTTTCTTT
CDR3 protein: CASSLAGRANTEAFF

J gene: TRBJ2-1
clone size: NA
D gene: NA
V gene: TRBV9
CDR3 DNA: TGTGCCAGCAGCCCCCTTGTCTCTGGGACGCGGTTCTGGAATGAGCAGTTCTTC
CDR3 protein: CASSPLVSGTRFWNEQFF

J gene: TRBJ1-6
clone size: NA
D gene: NA
V gene: TRBV6-5
CDR3 DNA: TGTGCCAGCAGGGAGGGACTACTCTATAATTCACCCCTCCACTTT
CDR3 protein: CASREGLLYNSPLHF

J gene: TRBJ2-5
clone size: NA
D gene: NA
V gene: TRBV2
CDR3 DNA: TGTGCCAGCAGTGATATTGGGGGGGCCGGGGAGACCCAGTACTTC
CDR3 protein: CASSDIGGAGETQYF

J gene: TRBJ1-5
clone size: few
D gene: NA
V gene: TRBV5-1
CDR3 DNA: TGCGCCAGCAGCTTGGGACAGGTGGGAGAGCCCCAGCATTTT
CDR3 protein: CASSLGQVGEPQHF

J gene: TRBJ2-7
clone size: NA
D gene: TRBD1
V gene: TRBV11-3
CDR3 DNA: TGTGCCAGCAGCAGTACGCAGGGGGACTACGAGCAGTACTTC
CDR3 protein: CASSSTQGDYEQYF

J gene: TRBJ2-3
clone size: NA
D gene: TRBD2
V gene: TRBV4-2
CDR3 DNA: TGTGCCAGCAGCCCCTGGCGGGGGACCCGCACAGATACGCAGTATTTT
CDR3 protein: CASSPWRGTRTDTQYF

J gene: TRBJ1-2
clone size: NA
D gene: NA
V gene: TRBV19
CDR3 DNA: TGTGCCATCAGTCGGGGGGGCGACTATGGCTACACCTTC
CDR3 protein: CAISRGGDYGYTF

J gene: TRBJ2-2
clone size: NA
D gene: NA
V gene: TRBV25-1
CDR3 DNA: TGTGCCAGCAGAGACAACCCGAACACCGGGGAGCTGTTTTTT
CDR3 protein: CASRDNPNTGELFF

J gene: TRBJ2-3
clone size: NA
D gene: TRBD1
V gene: TRBV24-1
CDR3 DNA: TGTGCCACCAGTGAATTTCCGGGACAGGGGGGCGCAGATACGCAGTATTTT
CDR3 protein: CATSEFPGQGGADTQYF

J gene: TRBJ1-1
clone size: NA
D gene: NA
V gene: TRBV7-2
CDR3 DNA: TGTGCCAGCAGCTTAGCGGGGCACCGAAACACTGAAGCTTTCTTT
CDR3 protein: CASSLAGHRNTEAFF

J gene: TRBJ1-1
clone size: NA
D gene: NA
V gene: TRBV5-1
CDR3 DNA: TGCGCCAGCAGCCCATTGACGGTGAACACTGAAGCTTTCTTT
CDR3 protein: CASSPLTVNTEAFF

J gene: TRBJ1-5
clone size: NA
D gene: TRBD1
V gene: TRBV27
CDR3 DNA: TGTGCCAGCAGTCCAGGGGGGAGCAATCAGCCCCAGCATTTT
CDR3 protein: CASSPGGSNQPQHF

J gene: TRBJ1-5
clone size: few
D gene: NA
V gene: TRBV18
CDR3 DNA: TGTGCCAGCTCCCCCCAGGAGGGGCTAAATCAGCCCCAGCATTTT
CDR3 protein: CASSPQEGLNQPQHF

J gene: TRBJ2-1
clone size: NA
D gene: TRBD1
V gene: TRBV28
CDR3 DNA: TGTGCCAGCAGCAAACCGAACCCCCGCCCCGGGACAGGGGGTCCGGGGGAGCAGTTCTTC
CDR3 protein: CASSKPNPRPGTGGPGEQFF

J gene: TRBJ1-4
clone size: NA
D gene: TRBD1
V gene: TRBV9
CDR3 DNA: TGTGCCAGCAGCGCCGCGACAGGGGGCACTAATGAAAAACTGTTTTTT
CDR3 protein: CASSAATGGTNEKLFF

J gene: TRBJ2-3
clone size: NA
D gene: NA
V gene: TRBV18
CDR3 DNA: TGTGCCAGCTCACCGACCGGGACGGGGACAGATACGCAGTATTTT
CDR3 protein: CASSPTGTGTDTQYF

J gene: TRBJ2-7
clone size: NA
D gene: TRBD1
V gene: TRBV27
CDR3 DNA: TGTGCCAGCAGTGCTTGGGACAGAAGATACGAGCAGTACTTC
CDR3 protein: CASSAWDRRYEQYF

J gene: TRBJ2-7
clone size: once
D gene: TRBD2
V gene: TRBV19
CDR3 DNA: TGTGCCAGTAGTCCCTCCCCCGGGACTAGCTCCTACGAGCAGTACTTC
CDR3 protein: CASSPSPGTSSYEQYF

J gene: TRBJ1-5
clone size: NA
D gene: NA
V gene: TRBV7-8
CDR3 DNA: TGTGCCAGCAGCTTAAGTTTCCAGGGGTATCAGCCCCAGCATTTT
CDR3 protein: CASSLSFQGYQPQHF

J gene: TRBJ1-2
clone size: few
D gene: NA
V gene: TRBV11-2
CDR3 DNA: TGTGCCAGCAGCTGGGGGGCGAGCTATGGCTACACCTTC
CDR3 protein: CASSWGASYGYTF

J gene: TRBJ1-1
clone size: NA
D gene: NA
V gene: TRBV27
CDR3 DNA: TGTGCCAGCAGTTTATTGAAGGGGGGGAACACTGAAGCTTTCTTT
CDR3 protein: CASSLLKGGNTEAFF

J gene: TRBJ1-1
clone size: few
D gene: TRBD1
V gene: TRBV6-6
CDR3 DNA: TGTGCCAGCAGGGACAGGGTTAGAAAAACTGAAGCTTTCTTT
CDR3 protein: CASRDRVRKTEAFF

J gene: TRBJ2-7
clone size: NA
D gene: NA
V gene: TRBV14
CDR3 DNA: TGTGCCAGCAGCCAAGCGCGGGGTACAGCCTTCGAGCAGTACTTC
CDR3 protein: CASSQARGTAFEQYF

J gene: TRBJ1-3
clone size: NA
D gene: NA
V gene: TRBV5-1
CDR3 DNA: TGCGCCAGCAGCTTGGCTTTGGGGGAAATCTCTGGAAACACCATATATTTT
CDR3 protein: CASSLALGEISGNTIYF

J gene: TRBJ2-5
clone size: NA
D gene: TRBD2
V gene: TRBV6-6
CDR3 DNA: TGTGCCAGCAGGGGTTTAGCGGGGGGGCAAGAGACCCAGTACTTC
CDR3 protein: CASRGLAGGQETQYF

J gene: TRBJ1-1
clone size: NA
D gene: TRBD1
V gene: TRBV7-8
CDR3 DNA: TGTGCCAGCAGCGAATTACAGGGGGCAAGGAGGGCTTTCTTT
CDR3 protein: CASSELQGARRAFF

J gene: TRBJ1-1
clone size: few
D gene: TRBD1
V gene: TRBV18
CDR3 DNA: TGTGCCAGCTCAGGTGGGACAGGGGGACTACTCGGTGGAGCTTTCTTT
CDR3 protein: CASSGGTGGLLGGAFF

J gene: TRBJ2-7
clone size: NA
D gene: TRBD1
V gene: TRBV9
CDR3 DNA: TGTGCCAGCAGCGTAGAGGCAGGGGGTCTAGTAAGGGAGCAGTACTTC
CDR3 protein: CASSVEAGGLVREQYF

J gene: TRBJ1-6
clone size: NA
D gene: TRBD1
V gene: TRBV25-1
CDR3 DNA: TGTGCCAGCAGTGACCCCCGGGAAGGGGGCTATTCACCCCTCCACTTT
CDR3 protein: CASSDPREGGYSPLHF

J gene: TRBJ2-1
clone size: once
D gene: NA
V gene: TRBV5-6
CDR3 DNA: TGTGCCAGCAGCTGGGGGGACTACAATGAGCAGTTCTTC
CDR3 protein: CASSWGDYNEQFF

J gene: TRBJ1-2
clone size: NA
D gene: TRBD1
V gene: TRBV3-1/TRBV3-2
CDR3 DNA: TGTGCCAGCAGCTGGGACAGGGGAGATGGCTACACCTTC
CDR3 protein: CASSWDRGDGYTF

J gene: TRBJ2-5
clone size: NA
D gene: TRBD2
V gene: TRBV5-1
CDR3 DNA: TGCGCCAGCAGCTCCGGACTAGTGGAAGAGACCCAGTACTTC
CDR3 protein: CASSSGLVEETQYF

J gene: TRBJ2-5
clone size: NA
D gene: NA
V gene: TRBV2
CDR3 DNA: TGTGCCAGCAGTGGGGAGACCCAGTACTTC
CDR3 protein: CASSGETQYF

J gene: TRBJ1-6
clone size: NA
D gene: NA
V gene: TRBV2
CDR3 DNA: TGTGCCAGCAGTCTAGACAGAGACCTTAATTCACCCCTCCACTTT
CDR3 protein: CASSLDRDLNSPLHF